The sequence of this T cell receptor (beta chain) was determined in a study of radiotherapy plus CTLA-4 blockade in lung cancer. This table comes from immunoSEQ multiplex PCR, and its TCRdb copy is limited to in-frame clones, with some not included. The sample has 100,000 or so clones; over 80% are singletons. The receptor comes from a human donor with non-small cell lung cancer that progressed on radiotherapy plus ipilimumab. The specimen was peripheral blood, collected from a patient treated with radiotherapy plus ipilimumab.

This CDR3 is CASSILGYSGANVLTF. In DNA form, the CDR3 reads TGTGCCAGCAGTATCCTAGGGTACTCTGGGGCCAACGTCCTGACTTTC. The chain joins TRBV11-1 to TRBJ2-6; unclear D gene. The CDR3 sequence is 16 residues long. CDR1 and CDR2 (germline): SGHAT, FQDESV (reference sequence). Trimming removed 6 bases from V and 0 bases from J, with 12 bases in between.